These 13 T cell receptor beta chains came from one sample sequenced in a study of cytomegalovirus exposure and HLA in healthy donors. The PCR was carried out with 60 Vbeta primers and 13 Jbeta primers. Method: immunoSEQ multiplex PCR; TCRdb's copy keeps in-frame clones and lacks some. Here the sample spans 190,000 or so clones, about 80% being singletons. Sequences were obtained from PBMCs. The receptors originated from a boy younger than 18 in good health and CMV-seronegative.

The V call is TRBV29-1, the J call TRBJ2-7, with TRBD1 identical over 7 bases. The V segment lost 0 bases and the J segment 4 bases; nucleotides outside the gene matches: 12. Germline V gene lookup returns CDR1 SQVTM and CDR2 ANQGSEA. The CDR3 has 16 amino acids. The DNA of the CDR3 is TGCAGCGTTGAAGATTGGTCTTTGGGACAGAGATACGAGCAGTACTTC. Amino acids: CSVEDWSLGQRYEQYF.

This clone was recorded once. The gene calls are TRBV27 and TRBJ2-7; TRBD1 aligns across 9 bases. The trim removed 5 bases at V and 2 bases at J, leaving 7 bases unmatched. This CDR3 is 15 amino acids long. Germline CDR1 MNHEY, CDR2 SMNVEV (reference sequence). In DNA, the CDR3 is TGTGCCAGCAGTAAGACAGGGGGTCCAGCCTACGAGCAGTACTTC. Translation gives CASSKTGGPAYEQYF.

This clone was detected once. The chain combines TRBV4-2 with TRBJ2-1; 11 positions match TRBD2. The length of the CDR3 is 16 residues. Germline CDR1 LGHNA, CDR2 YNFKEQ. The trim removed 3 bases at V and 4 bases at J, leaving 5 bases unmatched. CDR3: CASSHYTSGGYNEQFF. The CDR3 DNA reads TGTGCCAGCAGCCACTACACTAGCGGGGGTTACAATGAGCAGTTCTTC.

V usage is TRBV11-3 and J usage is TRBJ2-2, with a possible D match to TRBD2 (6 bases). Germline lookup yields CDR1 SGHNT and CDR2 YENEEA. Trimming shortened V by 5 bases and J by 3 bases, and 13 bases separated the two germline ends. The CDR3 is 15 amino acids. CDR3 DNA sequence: TGTGCCAGCAGCCTCATTACGGGGGACACCGGGGAGCTGTTTTTT. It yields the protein CASSLITGDTGELFF.

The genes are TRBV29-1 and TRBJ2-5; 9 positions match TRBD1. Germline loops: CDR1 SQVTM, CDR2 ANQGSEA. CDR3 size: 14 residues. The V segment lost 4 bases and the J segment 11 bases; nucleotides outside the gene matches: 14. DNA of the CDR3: TGCAGCGTTGCGCCGGGACAGGGAACGGAGGAGCAGTACTTC. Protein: CSVAPGQGTEEQYF.

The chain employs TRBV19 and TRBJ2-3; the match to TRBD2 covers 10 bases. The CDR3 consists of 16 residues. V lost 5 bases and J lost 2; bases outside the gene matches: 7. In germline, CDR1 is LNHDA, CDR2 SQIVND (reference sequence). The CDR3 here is CASSPQRGGPTDTQYF. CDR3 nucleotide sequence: TGTGCCAGTAGTCCCCAGCGGGGGGGACCCACAGATACGCAGTATTTT.

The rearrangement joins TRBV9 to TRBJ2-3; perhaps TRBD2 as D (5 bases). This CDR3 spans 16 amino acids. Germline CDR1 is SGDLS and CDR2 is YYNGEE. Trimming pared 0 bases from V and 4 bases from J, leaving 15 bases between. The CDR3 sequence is CASSVDGEPSSDTQYF. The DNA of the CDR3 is TGTGCCAGCAGCGTAGACGGGGAGCCGAGTTCAGATACGCAGTATTTT.

The CDR3 region is CASSPGLAGHNEQFF. The DNA of the CDR3 is TGTGCCAGCAGTCCGGGACTAGCGGGGCACAATGAGCAGTTCTTC. This chain joins TRBV27 and TRBJ2-1, with 13 bases fitting TRBD2. CDR1 and CDR2 (germline): MNHEY, SMNVEV (reference sequence). The CDR3 loop spans 15 amino acids. J lost 5 bases, V lost 5 bases, and 3 bases had no gene match.

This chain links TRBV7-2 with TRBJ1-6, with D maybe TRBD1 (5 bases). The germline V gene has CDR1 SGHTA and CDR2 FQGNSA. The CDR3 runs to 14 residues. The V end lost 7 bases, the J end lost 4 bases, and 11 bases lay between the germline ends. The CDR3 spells CASTQQVYNSPLHF. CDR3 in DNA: TGTGCCAGCACCCAACAGGTTTATAATTCACCCCTCCACTTT. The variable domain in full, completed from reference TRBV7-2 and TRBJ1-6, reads GAGVSQSPSNKVTEKGKDVELRCDPISGHTALYWYRQSLGQGLEFLIYFQGNSAPDKSGLPSDRFSAERTGGSVSTLTIQRTQQEDSAVYLCASTQQVYNSPLHFGNGTRLTVT.

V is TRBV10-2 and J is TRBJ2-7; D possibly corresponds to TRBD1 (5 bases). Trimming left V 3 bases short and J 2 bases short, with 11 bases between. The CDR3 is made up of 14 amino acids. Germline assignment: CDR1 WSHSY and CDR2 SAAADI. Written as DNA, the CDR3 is TGCGCCAGCAGTGATCAAACAGGCACCTACGAGCAGTACTTC. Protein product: CASSDQTGTYEQYF.

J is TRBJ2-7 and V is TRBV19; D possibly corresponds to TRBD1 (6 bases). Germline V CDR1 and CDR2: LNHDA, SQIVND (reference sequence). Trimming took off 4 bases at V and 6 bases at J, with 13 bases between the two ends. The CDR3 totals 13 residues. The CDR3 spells CASSTGQPAEQYF. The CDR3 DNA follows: TGTGCCAGTAGTACCGGACAGCCCGCCGAGCAGTACTTC.

The CDR3 nucleotides read TGTGCCAGCAGCCAAATAGACGGAGGTTCCTATGGCTACACCTTC. The encoded protein is CASSQIDGGSYGYTF. The chain joins TRBV4-2 to TRBJ1-2, with D hard to call. CDR1 is LGHNA, CDR2 YNFKEQ, per germline. CDR3 length: 15 amino acids. V gave up 2 bases and J gave up 4 bases, with 14 bases separating them.

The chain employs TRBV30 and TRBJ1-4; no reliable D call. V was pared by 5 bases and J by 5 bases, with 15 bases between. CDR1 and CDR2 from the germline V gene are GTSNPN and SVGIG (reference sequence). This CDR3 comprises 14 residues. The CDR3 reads CAWGFPSYNEKLFF. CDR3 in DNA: TGTGCCTGGGGTTTCCCCAGTTACAATGAAAAACTGTTTTTT.